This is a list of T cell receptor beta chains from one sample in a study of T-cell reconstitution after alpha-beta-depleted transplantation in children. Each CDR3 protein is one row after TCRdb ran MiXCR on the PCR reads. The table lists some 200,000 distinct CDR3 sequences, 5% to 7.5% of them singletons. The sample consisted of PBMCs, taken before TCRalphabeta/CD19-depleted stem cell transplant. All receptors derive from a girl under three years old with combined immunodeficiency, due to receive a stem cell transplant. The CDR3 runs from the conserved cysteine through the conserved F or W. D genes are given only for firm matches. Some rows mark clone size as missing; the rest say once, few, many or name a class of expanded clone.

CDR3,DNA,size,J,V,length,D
CASSLEVASGRAGNEQFF,TGTGCCAGCAGCTTAGAGGTGGCTAGCGGGAGGGCCGGTAATGAGCAGTTCTTC,-,TRBJ2-1,TRBV7-6,18,TRBD2
CASSDNYGYTF,TGTGCCAGCAGTGACAATTATGGCTACACCTTC,many,TRBJ1-2,TRBV6-5,11,-
CASSLLDPDSEAFF,TGTGCCAGCAGCTTGCTAGACCCTGACAGTGAAGCTTTCTTT,many,TRBJ1-1,TRBV7-6,14,-
CASSPNLGQGAIYGYTF,TGTGCCAGCAGCCCAAACCTAGGACAGGGGGCGATCTATGGCTACACCTTC,-,TRBJ1-2,TRBV7-9,17,TRBD1
CSVGGQGATTTLYEQYF,TGCAGCGTTGGCGGGCAGGGTGCCACGACCACCTTATACGAGCAGTACTTC,many,TRBJ2-7,TRBV29-1,17,-
CASSQGDSPMANEQFF,TGTGCCAGCAGCCAAGGGGACTCTCCCATGGCCAATGAGCAGTTCTTC,-,TRBJ2-1,TRBV4-2,16,-
CASRSLGTDYEQYF,TGTGCCAGCAGGAGCCTAGGGACAGACTACGAGCAGTACTTC,many,TRBJ2-7,TRBV27,14,TRBD1
CASSLIPGLAGKLSYEQYF,TGTGCCAGCAGCTTAATTCCGGGACTAGCGGGAAAGCTCTCCTACGAGCAGTACTTC,many,TRBJ2-7,TRBV7-6,19,TRBD2
CASSFLTARNTEAFF,TGTGCCAGCAGTTTCTTGACAGCGAGAAACACTGAAGCTTTCTTT,many,TRBJ1-1,TRBV28,15,-
CASSSGEAFF,TGTGCCAGCAGTTCGGGTGAAGCTTTCTTT,-,TRBJ1-1,TRBV28,10,-
CASSLYRTLSGANVLTF,TGTGCCAGCTCACTATACCGGACCCTATCTGGGGCCAACGTCCTGACTTTC,many,TRBJ2-6,TRBV18,17,-
CASSVAPTSGRGYEQYF,TGTGCCAGCAGCGTAGCCCCCACTAGCGGGAGGGGATACGAGCAGTACTTC,-,TRBJ2-7,TRBV9,17,TRBD2
CASSSRMDGTGLLDYGYTF,TGTGCCAGCAGTTCTAGGATGGACGGGACAGGACTTCTTGACTATGGCTACACCTTC,-,TRBJ1-2,TRBV12-3/TRBV12-4,19,TRBD1
CASSQETGARYQPQHF,TGTGCCAGCTCACAAGAGACAGGGGCTCGGTATCAGCCCCAGCATTTT,many,TRBJ1-5,TRBV18,16,TRBD1
CSATKIPGQGMSWDNEQYF,TGCAGTGCTACCAAAATACCGGGACAGGGAATGTCGTGGGATAACGAGCAGTACTTC,few,TRBJ2-7,TRBV20-1,19,TRBD1
CASSFSTKAYEQYF,TGTGCCAGCAGTTTCTCCACAAAAGCCTACGAGCAGTACTTC,many,TRBJ2-7,TRBV27,14,-
CSVDGTSNDYTDTQYF,TGCAGCGTTGATGGGACTTCGAACGACTACACAGATACGCAGTATTTT,many,TRBJ2-3,TRBV29-1,16,-
CSARGDTDTQYF,TGCAGTGCTAGGGGCGACACAGATACGCAGTATTTT,many,TRBJ2-3,TRBV20-1,12,-
CASSPPRDGTEAFF,TGTGCCAGCAGTCCTCCTCGGGATGGGACTGAAGCTTTCTTT,many,TRBJ1-1,TRBV28,14,-
CATSRVGTSADEQFF,TGTGCCACCAGCAGAGTGGGGACCTCCGCCGATGAGCAGTTCTTC,-,TRBJ2-1,TRBV15,15,-
CASSPIQGHTGELFF,TGTGCCAGCAGTCCAATACAGGGTCACACCGGGGAGCTGTTTTTT,many,TRBJ2-2,TRBV27,15,-
CSEHETRSSGELFF,TGCAGCGAACACGAGACTAGAAGTTCCGGGGAGCTGTTTTTT,many,TRBJ2-2,TRBV29-1,14,-
CASSLGLAGTRSYEQYF,TGCGCCAGCAGCTTGGGACTAGCGGGAACCAGAAGCTACGAGCAGTACTTC,many,TRBJ2-7,TRBV5-1,17,TRBD2
CASSNHTTLYNEQFF,TGTGCCAGCAGTAACCACACGACCTTATACAATGAGCAGTTCTTC,few,TRBJ2-1,TRBV11-2,15,-
CASSLETGPGELFF,TGCGCCAGCAGCTTGGAGACAGGACCCGGGGAGCTGTTTTTT,many,TRBJ2-2,TRBV5-1,14,-
CAWSGGVNFREQFF,TGTGCCTGGAGCGGTGGGGTTAACTTTCGGGAGCAGTTCTTC,few,TRBJ2-1,TRBV30,14,-
CASSLVGGDTGELFF,TGTGCCAGCAGCTTAGTCGGGGGGGACACCGGGGAGCTGTTTTTT,many,TRBJ2-2,TRBV7-2,15,TRBD2
CASGLDGREDGELFF,TGTGCTAGTGGTTTGGACGGTAGGGAAGACGGGGAGCTGTTTTTT,many,TRBJ2-2,TRBV12-5,15,-
CSVLDSGRFSEQYF,TGCAGCGTTTTAGACAGCGGGCGATTCAGCGAGCAGTACTTC,many,TRBJ2-7,TRBV29-1,14,-
CASSFNDGETQYF,TGTGCCAGCAGTTTCAATGATGGAGAGACCCAGTACTTC,many,TRBJ2-5,TRBV27,13,-
CASSKWALSTNTGELFF,TGTGCCAGTAGTAAGTGGGCACTGTCCACGAACACCGGGGAGCTGTTTTTT,few,TRBJ2-2,TRBV19,17,-
CSAIGLAGVLGTDTQYF,TGCAGTGCTATAGGACTAGCGGGGGTCCTTGGTACAGATACGCAGTATTTT,large,TRBJ2-3,TRBV20-1,17,TRBD2
CASSPQGAQDTQYF,TGTGCCAGCAGCCCCCAAGGGGCTCAGGATACGCAGTATTTT,many,TRBJ2-3,TRBV7-9,14,-
CASSHDRLAKNIQYF,TGTGCCAGCAGTCACGACAGGCTAGCCAAAAACATTCAGTACTTC,many,TRBJ2-4,TRBV12-3/TRBV12-4,15,-
CSASEPHLTDTQYF,TGCAGTGCTAGTGAACCACACCTCACAGATACGCAGTATTTT,few,TRBJ2-3,TRBV20-1,14,-
CASSGTEGREQFF,TGTGCCAGCAGCGGAACGGAGGGTCGGGAGCAGTTCTTC,-,TRBJ2-1,TRBV7-6,13,-
CASSRSKEDSSYNEQFF,TGTGCCAGCAGTAGAAGCAAGGAGGATAGCTCCTACAATGAGCAGTTCTTC,many,TRBJ2-1,TRBV28,17,-
CASSQVLDNEQFF,TGCGCCAGCAGCCAAGTTCTGGACAATGAGCAGTTCTTC,many,TRBJ2-1,TRBV4-1,13,-
CASSPRGIYEQYF,TGTGCCAGCTCACCACGGGGGATCTACGAGCAGTACTTC,many,TRBJ2-7,TRBV18,13,-
CSARGSGDPFGTQYF,TGCAGTGCTAGAGGTAGCGGGGACCCTTTTGGGACCCAGTACTTC,many,TRBJ2-5,TRBV20-1,15,TRBD2
CASSPSSSYNEQFF,TGTGCCAGCAGTCCCTCGAGCTCCTACAATGAGCAGTTCTTC,many,TRBJ2-1,TRBV12-3/TRBV12-4,14,-
CASSVPGKKYF,TGTGCCAGCAGCGTACCGGGAAAAAAGTACTTC,many,TRBJ2-7,TRBV7-9,11,-
CASSTGLVGSGEQYF,TGTGCCAGCAGTACGGGACTAGTGGGGTCTGGCGAGCAGTACTTC,many,TRBJ2-7,TRBV27,15,TRBD2
CASSLTLAGQETQYF,TGTGCCAGCAGCTTAACGCTAGCGGGGCAAGAGACCCAGTACTTC,many,TRBJ2-5,TRBV7-9,15,TRBD2
CASSLWFGKKVPNEQFF,TGTGCCAGCAGTTTATGGTTCGGGAAGAAGGTCCCCAATGAGCAGTTCTTC,-,TRBJ2-1,TRBV27,17,-
CSVGSVNSYEQYF,TGCAGCGTGGGGTCTGTGAACTCCTACGAGCAGTACTTC,many,TRBJ2-7,TRBV29-1,13,-
CAGGPGLSTDTQYF,TGTGCCGGAGGCCCGGGACTGAGCACAGATACGCAGTATTTT,many,TRBJ2-3,TRBV7-9,14,-
CASGRTSADKNIQYF,TGTGCCAGCGGCCGGACTAGCGCAGACAAAAACATTCAGTACTTC,-,TRBJ2-4,TRBV28,15,TRBD2
CASSQSLAGSSYEQYF,TGTGCCAGCAGCCAGTCGCTAGCGGGAAGCTCCTACGAGCAGTACTTC,many,TRBJ2-7,TRBV4-2,16,TRBD2
CSVEERTSGTKVYNEQFF,TGCAGCGTTGAAGAGAGGACTAGCGGGACGAAAGTCTACAATGAGCAGTTCTTC,many,TRBJ2-1,TRBV29-1,18,TRBD2
CASGPGQGETQYF,TGTGCCTCCGGCCCGGGACAGGGAGAGACCCAGTACTTC,many,TRBJ2-5,TRBV10-3,13,TRBD1
CASSFRDRGFNQPQHF,TGTGCCAGCAGTTTCCGGGACAGAGGGTTCAATCAGCCCCAGCATTTT,many,TRBJ1-5,TRBV28,16,TRBD1
CASTPPGLAFSTDTQYF,TGTGCCAGCACCCCCCCTGGACTAGCGTTCAGCACAGATACGCAGTATTTT,many,TRBJ2-3,TRBV7-2,17,TRBD2
CASSDPVWGDYNEQFF,TGTGCCAGCAGCGACCCTGTGTGGGGGGACTACAATGAGCAGTTCTTC,many,TRBJ2-1,TRBV9,16,-
CASSVEGGSSGEQFF,TGTGCCAGCAGCGTAGAGGGCGGGAGCAGCGGTGAGCAGTTCTTC,many,TRBJ2-1,TRBV9,15,TRBD2
CASSYELGRKNEQFF,TGTGCCAGCAGTTATGAATTAGGCAGGAAGAATGAGCAGTTCTTC,many,TRBJ2-1,TRBV6-2/TRBV6-3,15,-
CSAARGARYYNEQFF,TGCAGTGCTGCGCGGGGGGCTAGGTACTACAATGAGCAGTTCTTC,many,TRBJ2-1,TRBV20-1,15,TRBD2
CASSTDRGHEQFF,TGTGCCAGCAGTACGGACAGGGGGCATGAGCAGTTCTTC,many,TRBJ2-1,TRBV7-9,13,TRBD1
CASSDGLSSYNEQFF,TGTGCCAGCAGTGACGGCTTAAGCTCCTACAATGAGCAGTTCTTC,many,TRBJ2-1,TRBV25-1,15,-